These T cell receptor beta chains were read from a single sample in a study of shared clonotypes between healthy human individuals. Data came from immunoSEQ multiplex PCR; TCRdb stores just in-frame clones and leaves some out. The sample lists around 500,000 clones, roughly 80% seen once, with about an eighth in the top ten. The sequencing input was PBMCs. The source is a woman in her thirties or forties in good health. Some clones in this sample may be carry-over from other donors' samples. Both conserved end residues are part of each CDR3. Fields, in order: CDR3 protein, CDR3 DNA, D gene, clone size, J gene, V gene. The D gene is left open where the match is weak. Not all rows give a size; the values are once, few, many and, for expanded clones, a class.

CDR3: CASSLGTRSYEQYF
DNA: TGTGCCAGCAGCTTAGGGACTCGATCCTACGAGCAGTACTTC
D: -
size: -
J: TRBJ2-7
V: TRBV7-9

CDR3: CSAARDTDSGANVLTF
DNA: TGCAGCGCCGCCAGGGACACCGACTCTGGGGCCAACGTCCTGACTTTC
D: -
size: -
J: TRBJ2-6
V: TRBV29-1

CDR3: CAWSQVIDVLTF
DNA: TGTGCCTGGAGCCAAGTCATCGACGTCCTGACTTTC
D: -
size: -
J: TRBJ2-6
V: TRBV30

CDR3: CASSWSPGQVLPEAFF
DNA: TGTGCCAGCAGTTGGTCTCCGGGACAGGTCCTTCCTGAAGCTTTCTTT
D: TRBD1
size: -
J: TRBJ1-1
V: TRBV27

CDR3: CASSVGAGGTSGLQETQYF
DNA: TGTGCCAGCAGCGTAGGGGCGGGAGGGACTAGCGGGCTTCAAGAGACCCAGTACTTC
D: TRBD2
size: -
J: TRBJ2-5
V: TRBV9

CDR3: CASSSYSYEQYF
DNA: TGTGCCAGCTCTAGCTACTCCTACGAGCAGTACTTC
D: -
size: -
J: TRBJ2-7
V: TRBV2

CDR3: CASSSRRLAGEDGEQYF
DNA: TGTGCCAGCAGCTCCCGGAGACTAGCGGGAGAGGACGGCGAGCAGTACTTC
D: TRBD2
size: -
J: TRBJ2-7
V: TRBV7-9

CDR3: CASSRGAGGYVPSYEQYF
DNA: TGTGCCAGCAGCCGTGGGGCAGGGGGCTATGTACCGTCCTACGAGCAGTACTTC
D: TRBD1
size: few
J: TRBJ2-7
V: TRBV5-6

CDR3: CASSTLPGGEQYF
DNA: TGTGCCAGCAGCACCCTACCGGGAGGCGAGCAGTACTTC
D: TRBD2
size: -
J: TRBJ2-7
V: TRBV2

CDR3: CASSLQSGPTLVQQYF
DNA: TGTGCCAGCAGCCTCCAGTCAGGACCGACCTTGGTTCAGCAGTACTTC
D: -
size: -
J: TRBJ2-7
V: TRBV7-8

CDR3: CAWMSRFPYEQYF
DNA: TGTGCCTGGATGTCCAGGTTCCCCTACGAGCAGTACTTC
D: -
size: -
J: TRBJ2-7
V: TRBV30

CDR3: CASSPRLAGGGTDTQYF
DNA: TGTGCCAGCAGCCCCCGACTAGCGGGAGGCGGCACAGATACGCAGTATTTT
D: TRBD2
size: -
J: TRBJ2-3
V: TRBV5-4

CDR3: CASSVRGLGTEAFF
DNA: TGTGCCAGCAGTGTTAGGGGGTTGGGAACTGAAGCTTTCTTT
D: -
size: -
J: TRBJ1-1
V: TRBV2

CDR3: CASSLPGAHEQYF
DNA: TGTGCCAGCAGTTTACCGGGAGCTCACGAGCAGTACTTC
D: -
size: -
J: TRBJ2-7
V: TRBV28

CDR3: CASSRRDSLFYYEQYF
DNA: TGCGCCAGCAGTCGCCGGGACAGCCTCTTCTACTACGAGCAGTACTTC
D: TRBD1
size: -
J: TRBJ2-7
V: TRBV5-1

CDR3: CAWSVGAGANVLTF
DNA: TGTGCCTGGAGTGTGGGGGCTGGGGCCAACGTCCTGACTTTC
D: -
size: few
J: TRBJ2-6
V: TRBV30

CDR3: CASSLGGPPTDTQYF
DNA: TGTGCCAGCAGCTTAGGGGGACCGCCCACAGATACGCAGTATTTT
D: -
size: -
J: TRBJ2-3
V: TRBV7-2

CDR3: CASSRAGVYEQYF
DNA: TGTGCCAGCAGCCGCGCAGGGGTCTACGAGCAGTACTTC
D: -
size: -
J: TRBJ2-7
V: TRBV5-6

CDR3: CASTYNRGGGRLEQYF
DNA: TGTGCCAGCACCTACAACAGGGGAGGGGGTCGCCTAGAGCAGTACTTC
D: -
size: -
J: TRBJ2-7
V: TRBV5-6

CDR3: CAWSVSVNYGYTF
DNA: TGTGCCTGGAGTGTGTCGGTTAACTATGGCTACACCTTC
D: -
size: -
J: TRBJ1-2
V: TRBV30

CDR3: CASSERVGDRVYEQYF
DNA: TGCGCCAGCAGTGAGAGGGTCGGGGACAGGGTCTACGAGCAGTACTTC
D: TRBD1
size: -
J: TRBJ2-7
V: TRBV10-2

CDR3: CASSTKQGALYEQYF
DNA: TGTGCCAGCAGCACCAAACAGGGGGCCCTCTACGAGCAGTACTTC
D: TRBD1
size: -
J: TRBJ2-7
V: TRBV5-6

CDR3: CASSVKGSVSEQYF
DNA: TGTGCCAGCAGTGTGAAGGGTAGCGTTTCCGAGCAGTACTTC
D: -
size: -
J: TRBJ2-7
V: TRBV6-1

CDR3: CASSEALQSYEQFF
DNA: TGTGCCAGCAGTGAAGCGCTTCAGAGCTATGAGCAGTTCTTC
D: -
size: many
J: TRBJ2-1
V: TRBV2

CDR3: CAISGPGLAGEQYF
DNA: TGTGCCATCAGTGGTCCGGGACTAGCGGGCGAGCAGTACTTC
D: TRBD2
size: -
J: TRBJ2-7
V: TRBV10-3

CDR3: CASSYRPGTGRRQPQHF
DNA: TGTGCCAGCAGTTACCGACCTGGTACAGGGCGTCGTCAGCCCCAGCATTTT
D: -
size: -
J: TRBJ1-5
V: TRBV28

CDR3: CASSLGPGVVNTIYF
DNA: TGTGCCAGCAGCTTGGGTCCAGGGGTTGTAAACACCATATATTTT
D: -
size: once
J: TRBJ1-3
V: TRBV5-4

CDR3: CASSLKQGFYEQYF
DNA: TGTGCCAGCAGTCTAAAACAGGGGTTTTACGAGCAGTACTTC
D: TRBD1
size: once
J: TRBJ2-7
V: TRBV27

CDR3: CASSPRPGGTGELFF
DNA: TGTGCCAGCAGCCCCAGGCCGGGGGGGACCGGGGAGCTGTTTTTT
D: TRBD2
size: -
J: TRBJ2-2
V: TRBV7-3

CDR3: CASCGSNTEAFF
DNA: TGTGCCAGCTGCGGGTCAAACACTGAAGCTTTCTTT
D: -
size: -
J: TRBJ1-1
V: TRBV18

CDR3: CASSENKGRYGYTF
DNA: TGTGCCAGCAGTGAAAATAAGGGAAGGTATGGCTACACCTTC
D: -
size: -
J: TRBJ1-2
V: TRBV6-1

CDR3: CASSEKGHSNTQYF
DNA: TGTGCCAGCAGTGAAAAGGGACACTCGAATACGCAGTATTTT
D: -
size: -
J: TRBJ2-3
V: TRBV2

CDR3: CASSLTGTSHNEQFF
DNA: TGTGCCAGCAGCTTAACCGGGACTAGTCACAATGAGCAGTTCTTC
D: TRBD2
size: many
J: TRBJ2-1
V: TRBV7-3

CDR3: CASSFGVGNYGYTF
DNA: TGTGCCAGCAGTTTTGGGGTCGGTAACTATGGCTACACCTTC
D: -
size: -
J: TRBJ1-2
V: TRBV27

CDR3: CASSFSRHEQYF
DNA: TGTGCCAGCAGCTTCTCTAGGCACGAGCAGTACTTC
D: -
size: -
J: TRBJ2-7
V: TRBV11-1

CDR3: CASSITGADQRYTF
DNA: TGTGCCAGTAGTATTACAGGGGCGGACCAACGCTACACCTTC
D: TRBD1
size: -
J: TRBJ1-2
V: TRBV19

CDR3: CASSAYMGNEQFF
DNA: TGTGCCAGCAGCGCCTACATGGGGAATGAGCAGTTCTTC
D: -
size: -
J: TRBJ2-1
V: TRBV7-3

CDR3: CASRGTVNSNQPQHF
DNA: TGTGCCAGCAGGGGGACGGTTAATAGCAATCAGCCCCAGCATTTT
D: -
size: -
J: TRBJ1-5
V: TRBV6-1

CDR3: CATSRDLQPQHF
DNA: TGTGCCACCAGCAGAGATCTTCAGCCCCAGCATTTT
D: -
size: -
J: TRBJ1-5
V: TRBV15

CDR3: CASSSSRGETQYF
DNA: TGCGCCAGCAGCTCATCTAGGGGGGAGACCCAGTACTTC
D: -
size: -
J: TRBJ2-5
V: TRBV5-1

CDR3: CAKGGGRRGAFF
DNA: TGCGCCAAAGGAGGGGGCAGACGTGGGGCTTTCTTT
D: TRBD1
size: -
J: TRBJ1-1
V: TRBV5-1

CDR3: CASSPRLASYTDTQYF
DNA: TGTGCCAGCTCACCGCGACTAGCGAGCTACACAGATACGCAGTATTTT
D: TRBD2
size: -
J: TRBJ2-3
V: TRBV18

CDR3: CASSLDIGYYGYTF
DNA: TGTGCCAGCAGCTTAGATATCGGATACTATGGCTACACCTTC
D: -
size: -
J: TRBJ1-2
V: TRBV11-2

CDR3: CASSFRPGLAPGELFF
DNA: TGTGCCAGCAGTTTCAGGCCGGGACTAGCGCCCGGGGAGCTGTTTTTT
D: TRBD2
size: -
J: TRBJ2-2
V: TRBV6-5

CDR3: CASSVLGLAGVETGELFF
DNA: TGTGCCAGCAGCGTCCTCGGACTAGCGGGAGTCGAGACCGGGGAGCTGTTTTTT
D: TRBD2
size: -
J: TRBJ2-2
V: TRBV9

CDR3: CAWSVSSGSSEQYF
DNA: TGTGCCTGGAGTGTATCTAGCGGGAGCTCCGAGCAGTACTTC
D: TRBD2
size: -
J: TRBJ2-7
V: TRBV30

CDR3: CASSEVGRGLGYTF
DNA: TGTGCCAGCAGTGAAGTCGGCAGGGGGCTTGGCTACACCTTC
D: TRBD1
size: once
J: TRBJ1-2
V: TRBV2

CDR3: CASSTQRNTQYF
DNA: TGTGCCAGCAGTACCCAGCGGAATACGCAGTATTTT
D: -
size: -
J: TRBJ2-3
V: TRBV27

CDR3: CASSLAGGAVGELFF
DNA: TGTGCTAGCAGCTTAGCAGGGGGCGCAGTCGGGGAGCTGTTTTTT
D: TRBD1
size: once
J: TRBJ2-2
V: TRBV7-7

CDR3: CATSRDARNYGGEKLFF
DNA: TGTGCCACCAGCAGAGATGCACGAAACTATGGGGGGGAAAAACTGTTTTTT
D: -
size: -
J: TRBJ1-4
V: TRBV15

CDR3: CASSLGTGAQYF
DNA: TGTGCCAGCAGTCTTGGGACAGGGGCCCAGTACTTC
D: TRBD1
size: -
J: TRBJ2-7
V: TRBV6-1

CDR3: CASSQDFQGPYEQYF
DNA: TGTGCCAGCAGCCAAGATTTCCAGGGACCCTACGAGCAGTACTTC
D: -
size: -
J: TRBJ2-7
V: TRBV4-2

CDR3: CASSLDSYNEQFF
DNA: TGTGCCAGCAGCTTGGACAGTTACAATGAGCAGTTCTTC
D: -
size: -
J: TRBJ2-1
V: TRBV5-4